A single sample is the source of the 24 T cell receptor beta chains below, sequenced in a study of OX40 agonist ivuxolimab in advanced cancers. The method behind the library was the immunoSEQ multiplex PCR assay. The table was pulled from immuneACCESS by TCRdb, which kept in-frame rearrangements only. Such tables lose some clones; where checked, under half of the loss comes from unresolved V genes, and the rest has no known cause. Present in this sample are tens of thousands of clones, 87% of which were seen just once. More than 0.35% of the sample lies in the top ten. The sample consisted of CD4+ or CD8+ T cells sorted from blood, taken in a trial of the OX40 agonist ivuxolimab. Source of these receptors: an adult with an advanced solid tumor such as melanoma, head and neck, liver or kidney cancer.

The DNA for the CDR3 is TGTGCCAGCTCACCAAACAGGGGGCAGGATGGCTACACCTTC. It translates to CASSPNRGQDGYTF. The rearrangement joins TRBV18 to TRBJ1-2, with 9 bases that match TRBD1. Germline assignment: CDR1 KGHSH and CDR2 LQKENI. The V segment lost 2 bases and the J segment 6 bases; nucleotides outside the gene matches: 4. The CDR3 is made up of 14 amino acids.

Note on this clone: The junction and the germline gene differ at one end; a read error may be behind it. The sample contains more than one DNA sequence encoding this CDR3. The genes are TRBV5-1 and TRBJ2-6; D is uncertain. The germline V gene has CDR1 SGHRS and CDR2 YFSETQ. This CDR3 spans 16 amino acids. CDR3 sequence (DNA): TGTGCCAGCAGCTTGATGGGATCGCCTGGGGCCAACGTCCTGACTTTC. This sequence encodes CASSLMGSPGANVLTF.

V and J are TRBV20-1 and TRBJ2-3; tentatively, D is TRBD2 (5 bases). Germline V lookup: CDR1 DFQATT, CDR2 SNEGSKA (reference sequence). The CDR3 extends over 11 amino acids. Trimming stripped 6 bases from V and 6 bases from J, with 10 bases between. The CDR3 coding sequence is TGCAGTGCGGAGAGGGTGGATACGCAGTATTTT. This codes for CSAERVDTQYF.

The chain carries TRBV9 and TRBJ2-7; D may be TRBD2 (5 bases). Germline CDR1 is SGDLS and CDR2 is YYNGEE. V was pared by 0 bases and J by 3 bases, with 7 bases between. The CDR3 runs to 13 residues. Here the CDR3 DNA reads TGTGCCAGCAGCGTAGGTGGGAGCTACGAGCAGTACTTC. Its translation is CASSVGGSYEQYF.

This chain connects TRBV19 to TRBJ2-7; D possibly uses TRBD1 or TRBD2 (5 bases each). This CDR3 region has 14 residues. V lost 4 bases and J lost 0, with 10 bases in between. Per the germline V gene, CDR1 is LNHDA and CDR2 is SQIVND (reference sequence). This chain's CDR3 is CASSNGDGSYEQYF. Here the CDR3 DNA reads TGTGCCAGTAGTAATGGGGACGGCTCCTACGAGCAGTACTTC.

The CDR3 region has the DNA TGTGCCAGTAGTATAGCCCAGGGGGTTGAAACTGAAGCTTTCTTT. Its translation: CASSIAQGVETEAFF. The V and J genes are TRBV19 and TRBJ1-1; 7 positions match TRBD1. The germline gives CDR1 LNHDA, CDR2 SQIVND (reference sequence). With V trimmed by 1 base and J by 5 bases, 7 bases remained unmatched. The CDR3 totals 15 residues.

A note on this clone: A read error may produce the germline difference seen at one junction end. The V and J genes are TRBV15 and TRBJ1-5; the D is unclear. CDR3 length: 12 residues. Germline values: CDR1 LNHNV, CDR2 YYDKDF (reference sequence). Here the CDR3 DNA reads TGTGCCACCAGAAGAGTAGATCAGCCCCAGCATTTT. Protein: CATRRVDQPQHF. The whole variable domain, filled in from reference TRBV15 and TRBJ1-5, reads DAMVIQNPRYQVTQFGKPVTLSCSQTLNHNVMYWYQQKSSQAPKLLFHYYDKDFNNEADTPDNFQSRRPNTSFCFLDIRSPGLGDTAMYLCATRRVDQPQHFGDGTRLSIL.

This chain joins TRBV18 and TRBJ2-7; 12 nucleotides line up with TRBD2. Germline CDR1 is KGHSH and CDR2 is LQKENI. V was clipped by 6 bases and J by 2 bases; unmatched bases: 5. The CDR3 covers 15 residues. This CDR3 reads CASSWTSGNAYEQYF. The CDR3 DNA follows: TGTGCCAGCTCGTGGACTAGCGGGAACGCCTACGAGCAGTACTTC. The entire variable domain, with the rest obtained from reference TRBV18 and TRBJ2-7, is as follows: NAGVMQNPRHLVRRRGQEARLRCSPMKGHSHVYWYRQLPEEGLKFMVYLQKENIIDESGMPKERFSAEFPKEGPSILRIQQVVRGDSAAYFCASSWTSGNAYEQYFGPGTRLTVT.

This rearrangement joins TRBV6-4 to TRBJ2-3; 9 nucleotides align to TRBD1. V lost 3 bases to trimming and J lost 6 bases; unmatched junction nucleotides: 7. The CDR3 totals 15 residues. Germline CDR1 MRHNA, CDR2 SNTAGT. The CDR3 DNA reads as TGTGCCAGCAGTGAAGTTGGGACAGGGCGGGATACGCAGTATTTT. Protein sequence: CASSEVGTGRDTQYF.

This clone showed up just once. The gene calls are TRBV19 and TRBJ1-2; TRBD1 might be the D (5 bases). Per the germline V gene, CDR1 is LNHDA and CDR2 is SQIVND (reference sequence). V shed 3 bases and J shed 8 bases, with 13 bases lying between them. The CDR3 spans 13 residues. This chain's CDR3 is CASSMDRRGGYTF. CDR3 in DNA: TGTGCCAGTAGTATGGATAGACGGGGGGGCTACACCTTC.

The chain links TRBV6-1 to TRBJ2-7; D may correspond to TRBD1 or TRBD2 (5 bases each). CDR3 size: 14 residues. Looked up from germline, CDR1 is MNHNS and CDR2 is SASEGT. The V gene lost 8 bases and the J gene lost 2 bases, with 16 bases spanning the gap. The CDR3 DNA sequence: TGTGCCAGCGAAATGAGGGGCGGAACCTACGAGCAGTACTTC. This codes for CASEMRGGTYEQYF.

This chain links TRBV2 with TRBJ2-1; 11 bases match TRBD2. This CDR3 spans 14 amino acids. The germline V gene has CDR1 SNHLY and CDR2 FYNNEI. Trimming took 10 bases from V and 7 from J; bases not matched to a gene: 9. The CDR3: CATMRSSGGNEQFF. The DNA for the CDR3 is TGTGCCACCATGAGGTCTAGCGGGGGGAATGAGCAGTTCTTC.

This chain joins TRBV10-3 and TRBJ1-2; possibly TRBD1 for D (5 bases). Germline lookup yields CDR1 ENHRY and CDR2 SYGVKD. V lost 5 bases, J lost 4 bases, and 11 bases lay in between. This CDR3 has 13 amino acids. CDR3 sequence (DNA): TGTGCCATCAGTTCCAGGGCCGGCTATGGCTACACCTTC. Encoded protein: CAISSRAGYGYTF.

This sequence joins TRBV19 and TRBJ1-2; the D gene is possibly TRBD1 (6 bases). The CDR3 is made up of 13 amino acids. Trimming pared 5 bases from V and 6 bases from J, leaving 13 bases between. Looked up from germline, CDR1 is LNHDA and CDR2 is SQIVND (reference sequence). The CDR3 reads CASSLWGADGYTF. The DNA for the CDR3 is TGTGCCAGTAGTTTATGGGGGGCCGATGGCTACACCTTC.

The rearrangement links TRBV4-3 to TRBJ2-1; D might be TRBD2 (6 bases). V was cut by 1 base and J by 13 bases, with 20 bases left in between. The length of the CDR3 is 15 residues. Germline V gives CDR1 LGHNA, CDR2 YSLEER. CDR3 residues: CASSQGALAGRSQFF. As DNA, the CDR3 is TGCGCCAGCAGCCAAGGGGCGCTGGCGGGACGGAGTCAGTTCTTC.

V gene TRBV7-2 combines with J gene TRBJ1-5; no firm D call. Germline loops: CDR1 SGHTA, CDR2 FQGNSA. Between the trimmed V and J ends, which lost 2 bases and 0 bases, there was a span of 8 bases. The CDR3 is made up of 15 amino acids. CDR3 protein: CASSLYSASNQPQHF. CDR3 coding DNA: TGTGCCAGCAGCTTATATTCCGCTAGCAATCAGCCCCAGCATTTT.

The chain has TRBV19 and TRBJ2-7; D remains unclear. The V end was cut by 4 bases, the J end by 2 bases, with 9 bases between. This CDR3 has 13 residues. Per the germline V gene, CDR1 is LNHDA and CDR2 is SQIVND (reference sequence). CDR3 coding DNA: TGTGCCAGTAGTACGACTCAAACCTACGAGCAGTACTTC. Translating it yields CASSTTQTYEQYF.

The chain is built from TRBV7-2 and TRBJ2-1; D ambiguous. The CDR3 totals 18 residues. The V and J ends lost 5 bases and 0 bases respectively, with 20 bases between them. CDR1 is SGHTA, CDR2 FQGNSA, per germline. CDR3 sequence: CASSKAWKQPSSYNEQFF. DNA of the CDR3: TGTGCCAGCAGCAAAGCATGGAAACAGCCGAGCTCCTACAATGAGCAGTTCTTC.

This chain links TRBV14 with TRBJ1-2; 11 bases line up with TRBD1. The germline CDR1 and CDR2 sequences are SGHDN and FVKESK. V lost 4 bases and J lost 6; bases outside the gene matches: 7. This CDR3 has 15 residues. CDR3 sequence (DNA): TGTGCCAGCAGCCGATCTGGGACAGGGGGTAATGGCTACACCTTC. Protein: CASSRSGTGGNGYTF.

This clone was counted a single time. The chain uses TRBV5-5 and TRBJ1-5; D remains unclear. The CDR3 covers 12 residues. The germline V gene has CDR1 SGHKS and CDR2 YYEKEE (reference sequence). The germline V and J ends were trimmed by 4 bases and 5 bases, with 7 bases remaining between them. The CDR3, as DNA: TGTGCCAGCAGCACGAATGATCAGCCCCAGCATTTT. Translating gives CASSTNDQPQHF. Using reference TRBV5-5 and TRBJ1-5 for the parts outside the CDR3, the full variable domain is DAGVTQSPTHLIKTRGQQVTLRCSPISGHKSVSWYQQVLGQGPQFIFQYYEKEERGRGNFPDRFSARQFPNYSSELNVNALLLGDSALYLCASSTNDQPQHFGDGTRLSIL.

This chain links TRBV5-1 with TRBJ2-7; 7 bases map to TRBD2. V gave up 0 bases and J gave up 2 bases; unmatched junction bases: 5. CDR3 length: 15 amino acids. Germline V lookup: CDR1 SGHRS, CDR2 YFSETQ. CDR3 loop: CASSLESGRAYEQYF. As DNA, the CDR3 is TGCGCCAGCAGCTTGGAGTCAGGGAGGGCCTACGAGCAGTACTTC.

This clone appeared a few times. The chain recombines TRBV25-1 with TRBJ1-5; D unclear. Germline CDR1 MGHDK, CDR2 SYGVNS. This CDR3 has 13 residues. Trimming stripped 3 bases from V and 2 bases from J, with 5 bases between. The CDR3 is CASSEMGNQPQHF. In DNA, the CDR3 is TGTGCCAGCAGTGAGATGGGCAATCAGCCCCAGCATTTT.

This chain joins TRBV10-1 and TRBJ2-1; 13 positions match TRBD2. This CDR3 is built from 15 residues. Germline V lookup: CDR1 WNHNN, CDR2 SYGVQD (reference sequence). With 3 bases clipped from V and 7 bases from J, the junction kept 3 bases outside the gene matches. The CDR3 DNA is TGCGCCAGCAGTGAAGGGACTAGCGGGGAAAATGAGCAGTTCTTC. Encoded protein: CASSEGTSGENEQFF.

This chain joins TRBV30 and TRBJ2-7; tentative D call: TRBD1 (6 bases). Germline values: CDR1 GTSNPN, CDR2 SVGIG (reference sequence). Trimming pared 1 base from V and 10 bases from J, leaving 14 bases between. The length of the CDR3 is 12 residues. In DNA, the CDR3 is TGTGCCTGGAGTGCAACCTTACAGGGCCAGTACTTC. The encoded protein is CAWSATLQGQYF.